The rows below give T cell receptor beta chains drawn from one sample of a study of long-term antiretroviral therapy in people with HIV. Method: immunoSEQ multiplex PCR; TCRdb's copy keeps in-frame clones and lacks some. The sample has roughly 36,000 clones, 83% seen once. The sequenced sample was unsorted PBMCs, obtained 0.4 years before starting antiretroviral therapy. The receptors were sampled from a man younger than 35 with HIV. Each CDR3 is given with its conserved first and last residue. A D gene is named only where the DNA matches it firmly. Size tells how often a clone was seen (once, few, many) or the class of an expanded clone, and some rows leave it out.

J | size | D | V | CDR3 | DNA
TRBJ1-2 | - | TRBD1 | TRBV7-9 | CASSFGQGGRGYTF | TGTGCCAGCAGCTTTGGACAGGGCGGTCGTGGCTACACCTTC
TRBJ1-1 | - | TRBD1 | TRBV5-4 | CASSFRTGSMNTEAFF | TGTGCCAGCAGCTTCCGGACAGGATCCATGAACACTGAAGCTTTCTTT
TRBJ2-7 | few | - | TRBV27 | CASRRRDKPYEQYF | TGTGCCAGCAGGAGGCGGGACAAGCCCTACGAGCAGTACTTC
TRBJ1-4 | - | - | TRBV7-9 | CASSSGTARNEKLFF | TGTGCCAGCAGCTCCGGGACGGCAAGAAATGAAAAACTGTTTTTT
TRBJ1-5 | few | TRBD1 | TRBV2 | CASKQGAEPQHF | TGTGCCAGCAAGCAGGGGGCAGAGCCCCAGCATTTT
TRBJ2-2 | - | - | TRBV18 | CASSPGAGTGELFF | TGTGCCAGCTCACCGGGGGCAGGCACCGGGGAGCTGTTTTTT
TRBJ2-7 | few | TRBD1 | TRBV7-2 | CASSKPGQGSYEQYF | TGTGCCAGCAGTAAACCGGGACAGGGATCCTACGAGCAGTACTTC
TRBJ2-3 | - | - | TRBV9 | CASSVLSTDTQYF | TGTGCCAGCAGCGTCCTATCCACAGATACGCAGTATTTT
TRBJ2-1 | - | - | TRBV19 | CASSINIGGNEQFF | TGTGCCAGTAGTATAAACATCGGCGGGAATGAGCAGTTCTTC
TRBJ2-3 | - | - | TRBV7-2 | CASSLGGWEDTQYF | TGTGCCAGCAGCCTAGGTGGGTGGGAGGATACGCAGTATTTT
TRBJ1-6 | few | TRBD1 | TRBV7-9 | CASSTVGTVYNSPLHF | TGTGCCAGCAGCACCGTCGGGACAGTATATAATTCACCCCTCCACTTT